This note documents a single TCR beta chain sequence. Its cognate antigen is unknown. Germline V gene lookup returns CDR1 MNHNS and CDR2 SASEGT. This CDR3 contains 14 residues. With V trimmed by 5 bases and J by 5 bases, 8 bases remained unmatched. The data stem from a study of cytomegalovirus exposure and HLA in healthy donors. Study context: Out of 150 million to 200 million T cells, an earlier analysis found 117 million unique TCR beta sequences in total. Study-level findings and limits: Later work found most CMV-associated TCR beta chains apparently HLA-restricted.

The PCR had 60 Vbeta and 13 Jbeta primers. The assay was immunoSEQ multiplex PCR, and TCRdb's table has in-frame clones only and misses some. Of 150,000 or so clones in the sample, roughly three quarters are singletons; the top ten hold approximately 8%. The V gene is TRBV6-1, the J gene TRBJ2-7, with 8 bases lining up with TRBD2. Sequencing input: PBMCs. The TCR sequence derives from a man under 40 in good health and CMV-seropositive. The CDR3 bases are TGTGCCAGCAGTATTGGGGGGACTAGAGACGAGCAGTACTTC. Protein product: CASSIGGTRDEQYF.